This T cell receptor beta chain was recorded in a study of blood T cells in healthy people across ages. General observations from the study: Donors of long life had a larger count of naive CD4+ cells and greater diversity than aged donors. Investigators viewed diversity estimates from one million T cells as underestimates, the study reported. Across the age range, TCR beta diversity per million T cells fell in a roughly linear way.

With regard to this clonotype: What it binds is not known.

The CDR3 totals 12 residues. In germline, CDR1 is SNHLY, CDR2 FYNNEI. V was cut by 7 bases and J by 9 bases, with 13 bases left in between. Primed by a sample-barcoded 5' primer and a J-beta primer mix, a second PCR proceeded for 7 to 11 cycles. TCRdb re-called the 5' RACE reads with MiXCR, one entry per CDR3 protein. The data contain 1.8 million or so distinct CDR3 sequences, about 39% of them singletons. Sequencing was performed on blood. The clonotype comes from a human donor in good health. The chain links TRBV2 to TRBJ2-1, with D unresolved. DNA of the CDR3: TGTGCCAGCACCCCTGGGTGGGGTGAGCAGTTCTTC. This gives the protein CASTPGWGEQFF.